This T cell receptor (beta chain) was observed in a study of blood T cell repertoires in COVID-19. Profiling relied on immunoSEQ multiplex PCR, and the TCRdb table lists in-frame clones only, not all of them. This sample has 250,000 to 300,000 clones, with around 92% found just once. The CDR3 covers 13 residues. The sequence came from a woman aged 55-70 years who had recovered from COVID-19. The sequenced sample consisted of PBMCs or T cells enriched from blood (not recorded which). The rearrangement uses TRBV21-1 and TRBJ2-1; TRBD2 is taken as the D call from the table, unchecked against the DNA. TRBV21-1 is described as a pseudogene. CDR3 amino acids: CASSIGIYNEQFF. The CDR3 DNA reads as TGTGCCAGCAGCATCGGTATCTACAATGAGCAGTTCTTC.